The TCR beta chain under discussion was sequenced for a study of identical twins. This clonotype was seen a few times. The antigen remains undetermined. Study findings and constraints: Conclusions were drawn cross-sectionally by statistical analysis, without following the same donors. Out-of-frame alpha sequences shared by twins showed excess low generation probability. The more abundant beta clonotypes in cord blood had fewer insertions, and memory repertoires did not show this.

The CDR3 spans 14 residues. Germline V gene sequence: CDR1 LNHNV, CDR2 YYDKDF (reference sequence). V dropped 1 base and J dropped 3 bases, with 7 bases sitting between them. TCRdb re-analysed the 5' RACE reads in MiXCR, keeping a single row per CDR3 protein. The sample comprises 350,000 to 450,000 distinct CDR3 sequences, approximately 18% of which are singletons, and more than 10% rests with the top ten. The chain carries TRBV15 and TRBJ2-1; TRBD1 might be the D (5 bases). The receptor comes from a man in his forties or fifties in good health. Sequenced input: naive T cells sorted from blood. The CDR3 here is CATSRADSYNEQFF. The CDR3 DNA sequence: TGTGCCACCAGCAGAGCCGACAGCTACAATGAGCAGTTCTTC.